The clone carrying this TCR beta chain was seen a handful of times. Other DNA sequences in this sample translate to the same CDR3. Germline V gives CDR1 LGHDT, CDR2 YNNKEL (reference sequence). Trimming removed 4 bases from V and 2 bases from J; junction bases left unmatched: 8. The CDR3 covers 17 residues. The data were obtained in a study of blood T cell repertoires in COVID-19. Study-wide context: Sites across the United States, Italy and Spain contributed samples from acute and convalescent COVID-19.

In the original analysis: Quantification of nucleated cells was approximated via reference gene primer amplification. Here immunoSEQ multiplex PCR was the method, and the copy in TCRdb shows in-frame clones only, minus some. The D gene and trimming were derived from the DNA, and the V and J assignments and clone size from that table. The sample consists of 250,000 to 350,000 clones, about 90% of them appearing once. The TCR comes from a woman in her 50s with COVID-19, enrolled during active disease. The chain couples TRBV3-1 (or the pseudogene TRBV3-2) to TRBJ1-3; 10 bases are a match to TRBD1. The sample consisted of peripheral blood. The CDR3 DNA sequence: TGTGCCAGCAGCCCCGGGACAGGGGTTGCGGCTGGAAACACCATATATTTT. Translation: CASSPGTGVAAGNTIYF.